The next 25 T cell receptor beta chains were all read from a single sample in a study of PD-1 blockade in classical Hodgkin lymphoma. Stated time point: cycle 4 day 1 (C4D1), after more than five weeks of nivolumab. Brentuximab vedotin exposure varied, and every patient relapsed after autologous stem cell transplantation. Purified CD4+ T cells were obtained from thawed PBMCs through magnetic negative selection. Libraries were prepared by immunoSEQ multiplex PCR; TCRdb keeps only in-frame clonotypes and omits some of them. The sample contains tens of thousands of clones, around 74% of which appear only once. This sample comprised CD4+ T cells from blood, obtained before the fourth cycle of nivolumab. The receptors shown here come from a human donor with classical Hodgkin lymphoma.

This rearrangement joins TRBV27 to TRBJ2-3, with 11 bases fitting TRBD2. The V gene end was trimmed by 5 bases and the J gene end by 1 base; junction bases not matched to a gene: 5. Germline CDR1 reads MNHEY; CDR2 reads SMNVEV (reference sequence). CDR3 length: 16 amino acids. The CDR3 protein is CASSGTGLAGTDTQYF. The CDR3 DNA is TGTGCCAGCAGTGGAACGGGACTAGCGGGCACAGATACGCAGTATTTT.

The genes are TRBV4-3 and TRBJ1-2; D is undetermined. Trimming took 1 base from V and 8 from J, leaving 17 bases between them. CDR1 LGHNA and CDR2 YSLEER come from the germline V gene. The length of the CDR3 is 15 residues. This CDR3 reads CASSQGRAIGGGYTF. For the CDR3, the DNA is TGCGCCAGCAGCCAAGGAAGGGCTATCGGTGGAGGCTACACCTTC.

The rearrangement joins TRBV9 to TRBJ2-5; D is uncertain. This CDR3 comprises 15 residues. The germline V gene encodes CDR1 SGDLS and CDR2 YYNGEE. V dropped 0 bases and J dropped 0 bases, with 9 bases sitting between them. CDR3 in DNA: TGTGCCAGCAGCGTAGGGGCCTCGGACCAAGAGACCCAGTACTTC. It yields the protein CASSVGASDQETQYF.

The table lists this clone with a few counts. J is TRBJ2-2 and V is TRBV9, with 13 bases that match TRBD2. The germline CDR1 and CDR2 sequences are SGDLS and YYNGEE. With V trimmed by 3 bases and J by 3 bases, 2 bases remained unmatched. The CDR3 length is 16 residues. The CDR3 DNA sequence: TGTGCCAGCAGCGGGACTAGCGGGGGACACACCGGGGAGCTGTTTTTT. Translating it yields CASSGTSGGHTGELFF. Drawing the rest from reference TRBV9 and TRBJ2-2, the complete variable domain is DSGVTQTPKHLITATGQRVTLRCSPRSGDLSVYWYQQSLDQGLQFLIQYYNGEERAKGNILERFSAQQFPDLHSELNLSSLELGDSALYFCASSGTSGGHTGELFFGEGSRLTVL.

Here the CDR3 reads CASSPRQRGSYNSPLHF. DNA for the CDR3: TGTGCCAGCAGCCCCCGGCAGAGGGGGTCCTATAATTCACCCCTCCACTTT. The rearrangement links TRBV7-9 to TRBJ1-6; perhaps TRBD1 as D (6 bases). V dropped 5 bases and J dropped 1 base, with 15 bases sitting between them. In germline, CDR1 is SEHNR, CDR2 FQNEAQ (reference sequence). The CDR3 has 17 amino acids.

The chain is built from TRBV4-1 and TRBJ2-4; D gene ambiguous. Germline CDR1 MGHRA, CDR2 YSYEKL. The CDR3 has 16 residues. The ends were cut back, 0 bases at V and 1 base at J, with 10 bases in the middle. The CDR3 region has the DNA TGCGCCAGCAGCCAAGATAATGGGATGGCCAAAAACATTCAGTACTTC. Amino acid sequence: CASSQDNGMAKNIQYF.

The gene calls are TRBV5-4 and TRBJ2-1; possible D gene TRBD1, 5 bases. The CDR3 sequence is 13 residues long. The V gene lost 4 bases and the J gene lost 6 bases, with 11 bases spanning the gap. Germline V lookup: CDR1 SGHNT, CDR2 YYREEE (reference sequence). In DNA, the CDR3 is TGTGCCAGCAGCGAAAGACAGTTCAATGAGCAGTTCTTC. It yields the protein CASSERQFNEQFF. Based on the CDR3 plus reference TRBV5-4 and TRBJ2-1, the full variable domain is ETGVTQSPTHLIKTRGQQVTLRCSSQSGHNTVSWYQQALGQGPQFIFQYYREEENGRGNFPPRFSGLQFPNYSSELNVNALELDDSALYLCASSERQFNEQFFGPGTRLTVL.

The V call is TRBV10-2, the J call TRBJ1-2; 9 bases fit TRBD1. Germline CDR1 is WSHSY and CDR2 is SAAADI. V lost 6 bases to trimming and J lost 5 bases; unmatched junction nucleotides: 4. The CDR3 has 13 residues. The CDR3 here is CASRKQGAYGYTF. The CDR3 DNA sequence: TGCGCCAGCAGGAAACAGGGGGCTTATGGCTACACCTTC.

This clone was observed a handful of times. The rearrangement links TRBV5-6 to TRBJ2-7, with D perhaps TRBD1 (5 bases). Per germline, CDR1 SGHDT and CDR2 YYEEEE. This CDR3 spans 15 amino acids. V was trimmed by 1 base and J by 3 bases, leaving 14 bases between them. The CDR3 DNA reads TGTGCCAGCAGCTTGATCCCAGGGCCTCTCTACGAGCAGTACTTC. This translates into CASSLIPGPLYEQYF.

The V gene is TRBV7-8, the J gene TRBJ2-7; D remains unclear. V gave up 1 base and J gave up 6 bases, with 7 bases separating them. Germline V gene lookup returns CDR1 SGHVS and CDR2 FQNEAQ. The CDR3 runs 12 residues. The CDR3 coding sequence is TGTGCCAGCAGCTTAGTGGGCAGCGAGCAGTACTTC. Protein: CASSLVGSEQYF.

J is TRBJ2-7 and V is TRBV18; no firm D call. This CDR3 has 14 residues. Germline V lookup: CDR1 KGHSH, CDR2 LQKENI. V was cut by 2 bases and J by 4 bases, with 12 bases left in between. This chain's CDR3 is CASSPMYKVYEQYF. In nucleotides, the CDR3 is TGTGCCAGCTCACCAATGTACAAAGTTTACGAGCAGTACTTC.

A single count supports this clone. The chain combines TRBV5-6 with TRBJ2-7; 8 nucleotides agree with TRBD2. CDR1 is SGHDT, CDR2 YYEEEE, per germline. The V segment lost 4 bases and the J segment 3 bases; nucleotides outside the gene matches: 12. The CDR3 totals 16 residues. The DNA of the CDR3 is TGTGCCAGCAGCCTGCGCTGGGGCGGGGGGATCTACGAGCAGTACTTC. It translates to CASSLRWGGGIYEQYF.

The chain is built from TRBV7-2 and TRBJ2-7, with TRBD1 matching over 7 bases. V lost 5 bases and J lost 7; bases outside the gene matches: 5. CDR3 length: 12 residues. Germline CDR1 and CDR2: SGHTA and FQGNSA. This CDR3 reads CASSPTGTEQYF. CDR3 nucleotides: TGTGCCAGCAGCCCGACAGGGACAGAGCAGTACTTC. Full variable domain (outside the CDR3, taken from reference TRBV7-2 and TRBJ2-7): GAGVSQSPSNKVTEKGKDVELRCDPISGHTALYWYRQSLGQGLEFLIYFQGNSAPDKSGLPSDRFSAERTGGSVSTLTIQRTQQEDSAVYLCASSPTGTEQYFGPGTRLTVT.

The chain has TRBV7-2 and TRBJ2-3, with D hard to call. Trimming took off 1 base at V and 0 bases at J, with 17 bases between the two ends. The CDR3 runs 18 residues. Germline lookup yields CDR1 SGHTA and CDR2 FQGNSA. CDR3 nucleotides: TGTGCCAGCAGCTTAGTGAGAGACTTATTTGCTAGCACAGATACGCAGTATTTT. As protein: CASSLVRDLFASTDTQYF.

The chain combines TRBV30 with TRBJ1-5, with D unresolved. The CDR3 length is 15 residues. Trimming cost V 5 bases and J 1 base, with 15 bases left between them. Germline V lookup: CDR1 GTSNPN, CDR2 SVGIG (reference sequence). CDR3 region: CAWGPQVGSNQPQHF. In DNA, the CDR3 is TGTGCCTGGGGCCCCCAGGTGGGCAGCAATCAGCCCCAGCATTTT.

The rearrangement joins TRBV6-5 to TRBJ1-2, with TRBD1 matching over 7 bases. V lost 10 bases, J lost 7 bases, and 15 bases stayed unmatched. This CDR3 has 14 amino acids. The germline gives CDR1 MNHEY, CDR2 SVGAGI. For the CDR3, the DNA is TGTGCCATTACTCCAGGGGGAACGAGTGGTGGCTACACCTTC. Its translation is CAITPGGTSGGYTF.

The V call is TRBV6-1, the J call TRBJ2-7; tentative D call: TRBD1 (6 bases). CDR1 MNHNS and CDR2 SASEGT come from the germline V gene. This CDR3 has 15 amino acids. V was trimmed by 2 bases and J by 1 base, leaving 12 bases between them. The CDR3 DNA reads TGTGCCAGCAGTGAATTTCTGGGGGCTTCCTACGAGCAGTACTTC. It yields the protein CASSEFLGASYEQYF.

Turning to this clone: Different DNA sequences within this sample yield the same CDR3. The chain couples TRBV5-1 to TRBJ2-3; D gene uncertain. V shed 6 bases and J shed 0 bases, with 11 bases lying between them. Germline V gene data show CDR1 as SGHRS and CDR2 as YFSETQ. The CDR3 has 14 residues. The CDR3 is CASKEATSTDTQYF. CDR3 nucleotides: TGCGCCAGCAAGGAAGCCACTAGCACAGATACGCAGTATTTT. Full variable domain (outside the CDR3, taken from reference TRBV5-1 and TRBJ2-3): KAGVTQTPRYLIKTRGQQVTLSCSPISGHRSVSWYQQTPGQGLQFLFEYFSETQRNKGNFPGRFSGRQFSNSRSEMNVSTLELGDSALYLCASKEATSTDTQYFGPGTRLTVL.

The rearrangement uses TRBV2 and TRBJ1-1; D unclear. This CDR3 has 14 amino acids. Trimming took off 7 bases at V and 3 bases at J, with 15 bases between the two ends. Germline V lookup: CDR1 SNHLY, CDR2 FYNNEI. CDR3 region: CASIRDFGDTEAFF. CDR3 in DNA: TGTGCCAGCATTCGGGATTTTGGGGACACTGAAGCTTTCTTT. Full variable domain (rest looked up from reference TRBV2 and TRBJ1-1): EPEVTQTPSHQVTQMGQEVILRCVPISNHLYFYWYRQILGQKVEFLVSFYNNEISEKSEIFDDQFSVERPDGSNFTLKIRSTKLEDSAMYFCASIRDFGDTEAFFGQGTRLTVV.

This rearrangement joins TRBV7-2 to TRBJ2-3; D not certain. The germline V and J ends were trimmed by 3 bases and 4 bases, with 17 bases remaining between them. Germline V gives CDR1 SGHTA, CDR2 FQGNSA. The CDR3 length is 16 residues. The CDR3 DNA reads TGTGCCAGCAGCTTGGCGCTAGGCCCTAGGTCAGATACGCAGTATTTT. Translating gives CASSLALGPRSDTQYF.

The chain couples TRBV7-8 to TRBJ2-2; 7 bases map to TRBD2. From germline, CDR1 is SGHVS and CDR2 FQNEAQ. The ends lost 1 base at V and 5 bases at J; junction bases unmatched: 4. This CDR3 region has 15 residues. CDR3: CASSLVSGATGELFF. DNA of the CDR3: TGTGCCAGCAGCTTAGTCAGCGGGGCTACCGGGGAGCTGTTTTTT.

This clone turned up a few times. The V call is TRBV19, the J call TRBJ1-5; the D gene is possibly TRBD1 (5 bases). CDR3 length: 14 amino acids. V lost 7 bases to trimming and J lost 2 bases, with 12 bases between them. Germline V gene lookup returns CDR1 LNHDA and CDR2 SQIVND (reference sequence). The CDR3 region has the DNA TGTGCCAGTATGGGGGGAGGCGGCAATCAGCCCCAGCATTTT. This translates into CASMGGGGNQPQHF.

This chain uses TRBV2 with TRBJ1-1, with D uncertain. The CDR3 is made up of 8 amino acids. V was clipped by 7 bases and J by 11 bases, with 5 bases between them. Looked up from germline, CDR1 is SNHLY and CDR2 is FYNNEI. CDR3 in amino acids: CASNGAFF. The CDR3 nucleotides are TGTGCCAGCAATGGGGCTTTCTTT.

V is TRBV2 and J is TRBJ2-7, with TRBD1 as a possible D gene (6 bases). Between the trimmed V and J ends, which lost 3 bases and 6 bases, there was a span of 12 bases. The CDR3 is 13 residues long. CDR1 is SNHLY, CDR2 FYNNEI, per germline. CDR3 sequence: CASSEDSYGEQYF. CDR3 coding DNA: TGTGCCAGCAGTGAGGACAGTTATGGCGAGCAGTACTTC. Complete variable domain (other parts from reference TRBV2 and TRBJ2-7): EPEVTQTPSHQVTQMGQEVILRCVPISNHLYFYWYRQILGQKVEFLVSFYNNEISEKSEIFDDQFSVERPDGSNFTLKIRSTKLEDSAMYFCASSEDSYGEQYFGPGTRLTVT.

The chain carries TRBV4-3 and TRBJ1-6, with D hard to call. Trimming cost V 0 bases and J 6 bases, with 6 bases left between them. The CDR3 contains 14 residues. The V gene's germline CDR1 is LGHNA and CDR2 YSLEER. The CDR3 region has the DNA TGCGCCAGCAGCCAAGATTTTAGTAATTCACCCCTCCACTTT. As protein: CASSQDFSNSPLHF.